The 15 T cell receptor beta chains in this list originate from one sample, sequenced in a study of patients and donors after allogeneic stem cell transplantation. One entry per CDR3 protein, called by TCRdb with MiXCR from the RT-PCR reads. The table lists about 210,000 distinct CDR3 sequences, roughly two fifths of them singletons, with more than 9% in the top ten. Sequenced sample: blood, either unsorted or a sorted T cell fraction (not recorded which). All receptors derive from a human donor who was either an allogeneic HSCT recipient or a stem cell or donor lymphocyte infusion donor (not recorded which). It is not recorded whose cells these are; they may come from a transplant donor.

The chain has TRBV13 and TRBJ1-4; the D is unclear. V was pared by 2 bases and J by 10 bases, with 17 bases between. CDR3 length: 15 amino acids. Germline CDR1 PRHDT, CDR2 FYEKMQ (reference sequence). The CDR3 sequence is CASSLPNTFLVKLFF. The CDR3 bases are TGTGCCAGCAGCTTACCCAATACTTTCTTAGTAAAACTGTTTTTT. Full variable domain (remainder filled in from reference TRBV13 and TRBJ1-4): AAGVIQSPRHLIKEKRETATLKCYPIPRHDTVYWYQQGPGQDPQFLISFYEKMQSDKGSIPDRFSAQQFSDYHSELNMSSLELGDSALYFCASSLPNTFLVKLFFGSGTQLSVL.

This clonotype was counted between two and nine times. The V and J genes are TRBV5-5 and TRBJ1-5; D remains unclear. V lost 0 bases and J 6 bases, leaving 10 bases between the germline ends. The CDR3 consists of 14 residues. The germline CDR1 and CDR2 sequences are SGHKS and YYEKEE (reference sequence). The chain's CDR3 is CASSLVYSGQPQHF. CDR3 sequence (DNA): TGTGCCAGCAGCTTGGTGTACTCGGGTCAGCCCCAGCATTTT.

The CDR3 nucleotides read TGCAGTGCTAGAGATGGGGGGAGCTCCTATAATTCACCCCTCCACTTT. It encodes CSARDGGSSYNSPLHF. The chain is built from TRBV20-1 and TRBJ1-6; TRBD1 might be the D (5 bases). V dropped 0 bases and J dropped 0 bases, with 9 bases sitting between them. From germline, CDR1 is DFQATT and CDR2 SNEGSKA (reference sequence). The CDR3 extends over 16 amino acids.

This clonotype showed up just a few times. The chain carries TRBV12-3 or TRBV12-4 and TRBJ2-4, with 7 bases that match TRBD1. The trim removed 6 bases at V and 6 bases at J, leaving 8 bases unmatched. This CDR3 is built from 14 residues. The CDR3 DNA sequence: TGTGCCAGCAGGGAGACAGGGTTGCGAAACATTCAGTACTTC. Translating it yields CASRETGLRNIQYF.

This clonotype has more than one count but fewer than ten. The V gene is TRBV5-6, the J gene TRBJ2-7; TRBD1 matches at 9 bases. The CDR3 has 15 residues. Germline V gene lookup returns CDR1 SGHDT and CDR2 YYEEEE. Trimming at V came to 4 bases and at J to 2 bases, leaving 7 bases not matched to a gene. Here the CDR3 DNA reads TGTGCCAGCAGCCCCGGACAGGGGTTGGCCTACGAGCAGTACTTC. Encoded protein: CASSPGQGLAYEQYF. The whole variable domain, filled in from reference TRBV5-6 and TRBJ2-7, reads DAGVTQSPTHLIKTRGQQVTLRCSPKSGHDTVSWYQQALGQGPQFIFQYYEEEERQRGNFPDRFSGHQFPNYSSELNVNALLLGDSALYLCASSPGQGLAYEQYFGPGTRLTVT.

CDR3 in amino acids: CASSSAFSRRGRAFF. CDR3 nucleotide sequence: TGTGCCAGCAGTTCCGCGTTTTCCCGCAGGGGGAGAGCTTTCTTT. This chain connects TRBV27 to TRBJ1-1; 7 bases are shared with TRBD1. The CDR3 extends over 15 amino acids. Germline CDR1 is MNHEY and CDR2 is SMNVEV (reference sequence). Losses at the gene ends were 4 bases for V and 10 bases for J; bases not matched to a gene: 15.

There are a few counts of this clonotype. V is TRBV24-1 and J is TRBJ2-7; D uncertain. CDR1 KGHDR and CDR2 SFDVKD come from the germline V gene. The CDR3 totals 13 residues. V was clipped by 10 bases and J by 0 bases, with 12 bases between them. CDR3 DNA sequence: TGTGCCACAGCCGGGCCTTTCTCCTACGAGCAGTACTTC. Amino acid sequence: CATAGPFSYEQYF.

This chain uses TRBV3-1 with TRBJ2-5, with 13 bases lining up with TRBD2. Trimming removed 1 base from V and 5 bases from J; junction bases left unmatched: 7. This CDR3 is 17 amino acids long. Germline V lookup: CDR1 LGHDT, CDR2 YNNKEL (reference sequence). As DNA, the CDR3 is TGTGCCAGCAGCCAAGGACTAGCGGGGGGCCTGCCGGAGACCCAGTACTTC. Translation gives CASSQGLAGGLPETQYF.

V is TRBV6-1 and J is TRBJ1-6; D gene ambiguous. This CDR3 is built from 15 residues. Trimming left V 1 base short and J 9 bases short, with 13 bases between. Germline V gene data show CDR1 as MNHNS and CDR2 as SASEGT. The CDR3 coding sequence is TGTGCCAGCAGTGAAGGAGGCACCTTGGCTTCACCCCTCCACTTT. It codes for CASSEGGTLASPLHF.

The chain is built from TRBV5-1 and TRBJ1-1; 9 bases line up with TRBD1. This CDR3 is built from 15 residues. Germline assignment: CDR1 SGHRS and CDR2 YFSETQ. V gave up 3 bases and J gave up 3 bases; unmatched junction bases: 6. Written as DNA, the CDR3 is TGCGCCAGCAGCTCGGGGACAGGGCAAGACACTGAAGCTTTCTTT. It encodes CASSSGTGQDTEAFF.

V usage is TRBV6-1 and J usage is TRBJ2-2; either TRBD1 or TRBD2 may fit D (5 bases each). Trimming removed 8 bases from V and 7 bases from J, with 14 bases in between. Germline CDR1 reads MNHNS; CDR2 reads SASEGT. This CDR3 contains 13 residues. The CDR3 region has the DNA TGTGCCAGCTGGGGGAGCATGGGCGGGGAGCTGTTTTTT. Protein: CASWGSMGGELFF.

This chain's CDR3 is CASMGTLYEQYF. CDR3 in DNA: TGTGCCAGCATGGGAACCCTTTACGAGCAGTACTTC. The chain recombines TRBV6-5 with TRBJ2-7, with D uncertain. V lost 7 bases, J lost 4 bases, and 11 bases lay in between. The CDR3 totals 12 residues. Germline V gene lookup returns CDR1 MNHEY and CDR2 SVGAGI.

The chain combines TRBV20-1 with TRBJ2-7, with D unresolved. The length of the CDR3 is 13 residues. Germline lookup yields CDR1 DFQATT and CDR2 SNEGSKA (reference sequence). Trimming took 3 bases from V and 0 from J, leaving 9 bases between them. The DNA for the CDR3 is TGCAGTGCTAGCGCAGGAAGCTCCTACGAGCAGTACTTC. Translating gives CSASAGSSYEQYF.

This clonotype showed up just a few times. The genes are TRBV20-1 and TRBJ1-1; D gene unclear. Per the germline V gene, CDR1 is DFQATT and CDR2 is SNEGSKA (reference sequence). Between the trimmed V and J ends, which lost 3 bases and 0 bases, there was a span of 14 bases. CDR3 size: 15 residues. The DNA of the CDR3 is TGCAGTGCTAGCCTTGTTAAGAGCATGAACACTGAAGCTTTCTTT. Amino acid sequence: CSASLVKSMNTEAFF.

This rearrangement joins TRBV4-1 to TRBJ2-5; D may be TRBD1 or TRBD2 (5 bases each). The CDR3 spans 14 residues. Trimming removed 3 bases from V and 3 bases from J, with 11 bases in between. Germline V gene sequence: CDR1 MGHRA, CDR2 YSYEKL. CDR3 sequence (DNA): TGCGCCAGCAGCCACGGGGTGGGGGAAGAGACCCAGTACTTC. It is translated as CASSHGVGEETQYF.